One sample yielded the 24 T cell receptor beta chains listed below, sequenced in a study of identical twins. TCRdb re-called the 5' RACE reads with MiXCR, one entry per CDR3 protein. The data contain about 250,000 distinct CDR3 sequences, approximately 8.6% of them singletons. In addition, the sample was reused for a study of yellow fever vaccine responses in identical twins.

Sequenced input: CD8+ T cells sorted from blood. All receptors come from a woman between 18 and 29 years old in good health.

Ten or more counts support this clonotype. This chain joins TRBV3-1 and TRBJ2-1, with TRBD2 identical over 11 bases. V shed 3 bases, J shed 7 bases, and the junction held 11 bases outside the gene matches. There are 17 residues in the CDR3. Germline V gives CDR1 LGHDT, CDR2 YNNKEL (reference sequence). The CDR3 DNA sequence: TGTGCCAGCAGCCATTTCTCCGGGACTAGCGGAATTAATGAGCAGTTCTTC. Protein sequence: CASSHFSGTSGINEQFF.

Many counts were recorded for this clonotype. J is TRBJ2-2 and V is TRBV2; 9 bases agree with TRBD2. The CDR3 is made up of 16 amino acids. The germline CDR1 and CDR2 sequences are SNHLY and FYNNEI. Trimming cost V 5 bases and J 0 bases; bases outside gene matches: 4. CDR3 coding DNA: TGTGCCAGCAGTTTAACTAGCGGGTCGAACACCGGGGAGCTGTTTTTT. Residues: CASSLTSGSNTGELFF.

The rearrangement uses TRBV10-2 and TRBJ2-7; the D is unclear. Germline loops: CDR1 WSHSY, CDR2 SAAADI. The CDR3 length is 13 residues. The germline V and J ends were trimmed by 4 bases and 2 bases, with 9 bases remaining between them. This chain's CDR3 is CASSGPSTYEQYF. The CDR3 nucleotides are TGCGCCAGCAGTGGTCCGTCAACCTACGAGCAGTACTTC.

This clonotype was seen at least ten times. J is TRBJ2-3 and V is TRBV20-1; TRBD2 agrees at 9 bases. V dropped 0 bases and J dropped 3; count of bases not matched to a gene: 13. The CDR3 contains 18 residues. Germline assignment: CDR1 DFQATT and CDR2 SNEGSKA (reference sequence). The CDR3 here is CSARDQVAGGRKTDTQYF. The CDR3 bases are TGCAGTGCTAGAGATCAGGTGGCGGGGGGGCGCAAGACAGATACGCAGTATTTT.

The chain couples TRBV5-6 to TRBJ2-7, with 8 bases that match TRBD2. CDR3 length: 13 amino acids. The germline V gene encodes CDR1 SGHDT and CDR2 YYEEEE. Trimming cost V 4 bases and J 7 bases; bases outside gene matches: 7. In nucleotides, the CDR3 is TGTGCCAGCAGCACCGGGGGGGGCTGGGAGCAGTACTTC. This translates into CASSTGGGWEQYF.

Many counts were recorded for this clonotype. V and J are TRBV7-2 and TRBJ2-1, with 9 bases aligning to TRBD2. The ends lost 1 base at V and 10 bases at J; junction bases unmatched: 5. The CDR3 loop spans 14 amino acids. Germline lookup yields CDR1 SGHTA and CDR2 FQGNSA. DNA of the CDR3: TGTGCCAGCAGCTTAGTGAGGCTAGCGGGGGAGCAGTTCTTC. Amino acid sequence: CASSLVRLAGEQFF. Complete variable domain (other parts from reference TRBV7-2 and TRBJ2-1): GAGVSQSPSNKVTEKGKDVELRCDPISGHTALYWYRQSLGQGLEFLIYFQGNSAPDKSGLPSDRFSAERTGGSVSTLTIQRTQQEDSAVYLCASSLVRLAGEQFFGPGTRLTVL.

There are many counts of this clonotype. The chain joins TRBV5-1 to TRBJ2-7, with D perhaps matching TRBD2 (6 bases). The ends were cut back, 0 bases at V and 3 bases at J, with 16 bases in the middle. This CDR3 contains 16 residues. Per germline, CDR1 SGHRS and CDR2 YFSETQ. CDR3 DNA: TGCGCCAGCAGCTTGGCCCTGGCTAGCGAATACTACGAGCAGTACTTC. This encodes CASSLALASEYYEQYF.

This clonotype was seen repeatedly, ten times or more. The rearrangement joins TRBV5-1 to TRBJ2-3; no definite D call. Trimming cost V 4 bases and J 3 bases, with 3 bases left between them. The length of the CDR3 is 11 residues. Germline loops: CDR1 SGHRS, CDR2 YFSETQ. CDR3 nucleotides: TGCGCCAGCAGCGCAACAGATACGCAGTATTTT. It specifies CASSATDTQYF.

J is TRBJ2-1 and V is TRBV4-3; perhaps TRBD2 as D (6 bases). Germline-derived CDR1 and CDR2 are LGHNA and YSLEER. The CDR3 runs to 16 residues. Trimming left V 0 bases short and J 9 bases short, with 18 bases between. Here the CDR3 DNA reads TGCGCCAGCAGCCAAGAAGGGGACTCCCCGAGGGGTGAGCAGTTCTTC. Protein: CASSQEGDSPRGEQFF.

The chain joins TRBV10-3 to TRBJ2-1, with TRBD2 matching 7 bases. V trimming: 8 bases; J trimming: 5 bases; junction bases outside the gene matches: 9. Per the germline V gene, CDR1 is ENHRY and CDR2 is SYGVKD. This CDR3 is built from 14 residues. The CDR3, as DNA: TGTGCCATCCGTGGAGTCAGCGGGAACAATGAGCAGTTCTTC. It codes for CAIRGVSGNNEQFF.

The V call is TRBV6-2 or TRBV6-3, the J call TRBJ2-1; D might be TRBD1 (5 bases). Germline V gives CDR1 MNHEY, CDR2 SVGEGT. Trimming stripped 5 bases from V and 5 bases from J, with 16 bases between. The CDR3 has 15 residues. The CDR3 here is CASSKTGFLNNEQFF. For the CDR3, the DNA is TGTGCCAGCAGTAAAACAGGTTTTCTTAACAATGAGCAGTTCTTC.

The V gene is TRBV11-2, the J gene TRBJ2-1; D may be TRBD2 (6 bases). The CDR3 has 15 residues. Germline V gives CDR1 SGHAT, CDR2 FQNNGV. The V end was cut by 1 base, the J end by 6 bases, with 13 bases between. The DNA for the CDR3 is TGTGCCAGCAGCTTAGTATTAGCGGAGAGCAATGAGCAGTTCTTC. It translates to CASSLVLAESNEQFF.

This clonotype has ten or more counts. The chain employs TRBV9 and TRBJ2-3, with D hard to call. Germline lookup yields CDR1 SGDLS and CDR2 YYNGEE. The CDR3 runs 13 residues. The ends were cut back, 4 bases at V and 4 bases at J, with 10 bases in the middle. The CDR3 region is CASSQGKPDTQYF. The CDR3 nucleotides are TGTGCCAGCAGCCAAGGGAAACCAGATACGCAGTATTTT.

This chain connects TRBV6-1 to TRBJ2-7; 8 bases align to TRBD1. The CDR3 has 14 residues. The germline V gene encodes CDR1 MNHNS and CDR2 SASEGT. V was pared by 5 bases and J by 2 bases, with 5 bases of the junction left unmatched. The CDR3 sequence: CASSPETGAYEQYF. The DNA for the CDR3 is TGTGCCAGCAGTCCCGAGACAGGGGCCTACGAGCAGTACTTC.

This clonotype was detected a few times. The rearrangement uses TRBV5-5 and TRBJ2-7; a weak D match, TRBD1 (6 bases). The CDR3 has 14 amino acids. CDR1 SGHKS and CDR2 YYEKEE come from the germline V gene (reference sequence). V was clipped by 4 bases and J by 2 bases, with 13 bases between them. Here the CDR3 DNA reads TGTGCCAGCAGCCCAAGACAGGTACCCTACGAGCAGTACTTC. Translation gives CASSPRQVPYEQYF.

V gene TRBV7-9 combines with J gene TRBJ2-7; TRBD2 matches at 9 bases. Looked up from germline, CDR1 is SEHNR and CDR2 is FQNEAQ (reference sequence). This CDR3 has 15 residues. The J segment lost 2 bases and the V segment lost 4 bases, leaving 6 bases of the junction unmatched. CDR3 coding DNA: TGTGCCAGCAGCTCCCTAGCGGGGCCCACCTACGAGCAGTACTTC. It is translated as CASSSLAGPTYEQYF. Using reference TRBV7-9 and TRBJ2-7 for the parts outside the CDR3, the full variable domain is DTGVSQNPRHKITKRGQNVTFRCDPISEHNRLYWYRQTLGQGPEFLTYFQNEAQLEKSRLLSDRFSAERPKGSFSTLEIQRTEQGDSAMYLCASSSLAGPTYEQYFGPGTRLTVT.

In this sample, this clonotype turned up many times. The chain uses TRBV5-1 and TRBJ2-5; D unresolved. CDR1 and CDR2 from the germline V gene are SGHRS and YFSETQ. The CDR3 contains 14 residues. Trimming shortened V by 0 bases and J by 0 bases, and 6 bases separated the two germline ends. For the CDR3, the DNA is TGCGCCAGCAGCTTGGTACCGTACCAAGAGACCCAGTACTTC. Its protein product is CASSLVPYQETQYF.

This clonotype has at least ten counts. V gene TRBV20-1 combines with J gene TRBJ2-3, with TRBD2 matching over 9 bases. The CDR3 totals 16 residues. Trimming removed 5 bases from V and 2 bases from J; junction bases left unmatched: 11. CDR1 DFQATT and CDR2 SNEGSKA come from the germline V gene (reference sequence). The CDR3 spells CSAPPQRGDLTDTQYF. CDR3 nucleotide sequence: TGCAGTGCTCCCCCACAGCGGGGGGACCTCACAGATACGCAGTATTTT.

This rearrangement joins TRBV10-3 to TRBJ2-3, with D unresolved. Trimming shortened V by 3 bases and J by 2 bases, and 12 bases separated the two germline ends. This CDR3 has 15 amino acids. Per germline, CDR1 ENHRY and CDR2 SYGVKD. The CDR3 nucleotides read TGTGCCATCAGTGATAGCCAGAGTACCACAGATACGCAGTATTTT. Protein sequence: CAISDSQSTTDTQYF.

This clonotype was picked up many times. The chain combines TRBV29-1 with TRBJ2-7, with D possibly TRBD1 on 5 matching bases. The V gene lost 4 bases and the J gene lost 1 base, with 11 bases spanning the gap. Germline V gene data show CDR1 as SQVTM and CDR2 as ANQGSEA. The CDR3 consists of 13 residues. The CDR3 DNA follows: TGCAGCGTTGTCAGGGTGGGGTCCTACGAGCAGTACTTC. Translation gives CSVVRVGSYEQYF.

This clonotype turned up a few times. The chain links TRBV7-9 to TRBJ2-3; 7 bases agree with TRBD1. The germline gives CDR1 SEHNR, CDR2 FQNEAQ (reference sequence). The CDR3 loop spans 13 amino acids. V shed 7 bases and J 4 bases; nucleotides not matched to a gene: 5. In DNA, the CDR3 is TGTGCCAGCAATCAAGGGGGCCCAGATACGCAGTATTTT. Translation: CASNQGGPDTQYF.

The V call is TRBV14, the J call TRBJ2-1; D not resolved. CDR1 and CDR2 from the germline V gene are SGHDN and FVKESK. The CDR3 has 15 residues. Deletions cut 1 base from V and 9 bases from J, with 16 bases between. DNA of the CDR3: TGTGCCAGCAGCCAAGGGTCGCCTTTGGTGAGTGAGCAGTTCTTC. Its translation is CASSQGSPLVSEQFF.

The chain couples TRBV5-1 to TRBJ1-2, with 9 bases lining up with TRBD1. CDR3 length: 14 residues. Germline V lookup: CDR1 SGHRS, CDR2 YFSETQ. V was pared by 2 bases and J by 6 bases, with 5 bases of the junction left unmatched. The CDR3 is CASSFGQGSNGYTF. The CDR3, as DNA: TGCGCCAGCAGCTTTGGACAGGGGAGCAATGGCTACACCTTC.

The chain employs TRBV28 and TRBJ2-1; no firm D call. Trimming shortened V by 3 bases and J by 6 bases, and 9 bases separated the two germline ends. The germline V gene has CDR1 MDHEN and CDR2 SYDVKM. The CDR3 is 13 residues long. The chain's CDR3 is CASSFFLGNEQFF. The CDR3 bases are TGTGCCAGCAGTTTTTTCTTAGGCAATGAGCAGTTCTTC.